The T cell receptor beta chain described here comes from a study of cytomegalovirus exposure and HLA in healthy donors. Study observations and caveats: With DRB1 most and HLA-C fewest, TCR association rates differed between HLA loci in a later analysis. As a later analysis revealed, most CMV-associated TCR beta chains appeared HLA-restricted. Some highly shared sequence variants likely arose as a pipeline artifact.

As concerns this clone: Its antigen is currently unknown.

This CDR3 is 16 amino acids long. CDR1 is SGHRS and CDR2 is YFSETQ in the germline V gene. V was cut by 0 bases and J by 1 base, with 13 bases left in between. Both 60 Vbeta primers and 13 Jbeta primers went into the PCR. Only in-frame clones appear in the TCRdb table, and some are missing; sequencing was by immunoSEQ multiplex PCR. Among 100,000 or so clones listed, 65% to 80% were seen once. The receptor was derived from a male donor in good health and CMV-seronegative. Sample: PBMCs. The V and J genes are TRBV5-1 and TRBJ1-1, with D possibly matching TRBD1 (6 bases). The CDR3 nucleotides read TGCGCCAGCAGCTTGGCTACAGGGCGCCGGAACACTGAAGCTTTCTTT. Protein product: CASSLATGRRNTEAFF.